This paragraph reports one T cell receptor beta chain. The PCR had 60 Vbeta and 13 Jbeta primers. Sequencing used immunoSEQ multiplex PCR; TCRdb keeps in-frame clones, though not all of them. The sample lists approximately 150,000 clones, around 80% occurring once. These data originate in a study of cytomegalovirus exposure and HLA in healthy donors. Study as a whole: There were more than 350 genotyped donors. Of these, about 81% fell in the genetic ancestry cluster associated with self-reported Caucasian donors.

The CDR3 length is 13 residues. Germline-derived CDR1 and CDR2 are MNHEY and SVGAGI. Trimming at V came to 2 bases and at J to 11 bases, leaving 6 bases not matched to a gene. The receptor was derived from a man aged 18 to 30 in good health and CMV-seropositive. The J gene is TRBJ1-1, the V gene TRBV6-5; 9 nucleotides line up with TRBD1. Material: PBMCs. The DNA for the CDR3 is TGTGCCAGCAGTTACGGGACAGGGAACGAGGCTTTCTTT. This codes for CASSYGTGNEAFF.